This entry lists 7 T cell receptor beta chains sequenced from one sample in a study of long-term antiretroviral therapy in people with HIV. The run of the v3.0 immunoSEQ assay was at survey level. Profiled with immunoSEQ multiplex PCR; TCRdb holds only in-frame clones, not every one. This sample yields roughly 26,000 clones, of which roughly 94% are seen a single time; less than 2.5% belongs to the top ten. The specimen comprised unsorted PBMCs, sampled more than 4.7 years after starting antiretroviral therapy. The receptors were sampled from a woman in her fifties or sixties with HIV.

This clone appeared a single time. V and J are TRBV29-1 and TRBJ2-4; D might be TRBD1 (5 bases). Between the trimmed V and J ends, which lost 4 bases and 8 bases, there was a span of 15 bases. The CDR3 is 13 residues long. Germline loops: CDR1 SQVTM, CDR2 ANQGSEA. The CDR3 region is CSVGAGYQDIQYF. For the CDR3, the DNA is TGCAGCGTTGGGGCAGGGTATCAGGACATTCAGTACTTC.

The chain employs TRBV5-6 and TRBJ1-2, with a possible D match to TRBD1 (6 bases). V lost 1 base to trimming and J lost 4 bases, with 14 bases between them. CDR1 and CDR2 from the germline V gene are SGHDT and YYEEEE. This CDR3 region has 15 residues. The CDR3 spells CASSLKADSRYGYTF. CDR3 DNA sequence: TGTGCCAGCAGCTTGAAAGCGGACAGTCGCTATGGCTACACCTTC.

CDR3 amino acids: CASSRPQETQYF. CDR3 DNA sequence: TGTGCCAGTTCACGGCCCCAAGAGACCCAGTACTTC. This chain uses TRBV6-6 with TRBJ2-5; D is ambiguous. Germline V gene lookup returns CDR1 MNHNY and CDR2 SVGAGI (reference sequence). Trimming shortened V by 9 bases and J by 1 base, and 9 bases separated the two germline ends. The CDR3 totals 12 residues.

The chain links TRBV11-2 to TRBJ2-1; 11 bases agree with TRBD1. The germline CDR1 and CDR2 sequences are SGHAT and FQNNGV. V lost 4 bases and J lost 6; bases outside the gene matches: 11. The CDR3 totals 17 residues. The CDR3, as DNA: TGTGCCAGCAGCTCCCGCTCCGGGACAGGGGGGTCCAATGAGCAGTTCTTC. Its protein is CASSSRSGTGGSNEQFF. The variable domain in full, with the rest retrieved from reference TRBV11-2 and TRBJ2-1, is EAGVAQSPRYKIIEKRQSVAFWCNPISGHATLYWYQQILGQGPKLLIQFQNNGVVDDSQLPKDRFSAERLKGVDSTLKIQPAKLEDSAVYLCASSSRSGTGGSNEQFFGPGTRLTVL.

The chain has TRBV6-5 and TRBJ1-2; D unresolved. CDR3 length: 11 residues. Germline lookup yields CDR1 MNHEY and CDR2 SVGAGI. Trimming left V 10 bases short and J 1 base short, with 7 bases between. The CDR3 sequence is CATGNNYGYTF. The CDR3 nucleotides are TGTGCCACCGGAAATAACTATGGCTACACCTTC.

The CDR3 region is CASSYMTSQQSEQYF. The CDR3, as DNA: TGTGCCAGCAGTTACATGACAAGCCAACAGTCCGAGCAGTACTTC. The chain couples TRBV6-5 to TRBJ2-7, with D unclear. CDR3 length: 15 residues. Trimming cost V 2 bases and J 6 bases, with 17 bases left between them. Germline CDR1 MNHEY, CDR2 SVGAGI.

The chain is built from TRBV7-2 and TRBJ2-2; D remains unclear. The CDR3 is 13 amino acids. The V end was cut by 5 bases, the J end by 6 bases, with 10 bases between. The germline CDR1 and CDR2 sequences are SGHTA and FQGNSA. CDR3: CASSPRNPGELFF. The CDR3 DNA reads TGTGCCAGCAGCCCCCGTAACCCCGGGGAGCTGTTTTTT.